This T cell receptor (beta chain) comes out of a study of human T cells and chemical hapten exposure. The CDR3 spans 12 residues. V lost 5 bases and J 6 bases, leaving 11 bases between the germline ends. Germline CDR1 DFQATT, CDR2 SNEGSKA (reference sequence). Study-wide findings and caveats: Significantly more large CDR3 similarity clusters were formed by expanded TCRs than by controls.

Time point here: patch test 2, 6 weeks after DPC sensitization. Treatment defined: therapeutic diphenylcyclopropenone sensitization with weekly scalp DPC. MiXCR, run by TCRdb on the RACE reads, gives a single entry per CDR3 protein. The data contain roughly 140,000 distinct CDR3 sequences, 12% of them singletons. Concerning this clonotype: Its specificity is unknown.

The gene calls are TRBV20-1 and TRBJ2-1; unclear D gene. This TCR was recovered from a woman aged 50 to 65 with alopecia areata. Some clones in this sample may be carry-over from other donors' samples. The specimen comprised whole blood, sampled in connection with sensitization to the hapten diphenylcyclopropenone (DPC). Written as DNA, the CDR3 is TGCAGTGCTCCCAGATCCACCAATGAGCAGTTCTTC. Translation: CSAPRSTNEQFF.